This T cell receptor beta chain stems from a study of T cell changes during pregnancy in multiple sclerosis. This CDR3 spans 12 amino acids. Between the trimmed V and J ends, which lost 6 bases and 1 base, there was a span of 7 bases. From germline, CDR1 is SGHNT and CDR2 YYREEE (reference sequence). Clones were read by immunoSEQ multiplex PCR, and TCRdb kept only the in-frame ones, dropping some. The sample has roughly 88,000 clones; around 90% are singletons. This material consisted of peripheral blood, taken in the first trimester of pregnancy. This chain joins TRBV5-4 and TRBJ1-2; unclear D gene. This sequence originates from a female donor with multiple sclerosis, enrolled in a pregnancy study. As DNA, the CDR3 is TGTGCCAGCACCACTTTTAACTATGGCTACACCTTC. It codes for CASTTFNYGYTF.